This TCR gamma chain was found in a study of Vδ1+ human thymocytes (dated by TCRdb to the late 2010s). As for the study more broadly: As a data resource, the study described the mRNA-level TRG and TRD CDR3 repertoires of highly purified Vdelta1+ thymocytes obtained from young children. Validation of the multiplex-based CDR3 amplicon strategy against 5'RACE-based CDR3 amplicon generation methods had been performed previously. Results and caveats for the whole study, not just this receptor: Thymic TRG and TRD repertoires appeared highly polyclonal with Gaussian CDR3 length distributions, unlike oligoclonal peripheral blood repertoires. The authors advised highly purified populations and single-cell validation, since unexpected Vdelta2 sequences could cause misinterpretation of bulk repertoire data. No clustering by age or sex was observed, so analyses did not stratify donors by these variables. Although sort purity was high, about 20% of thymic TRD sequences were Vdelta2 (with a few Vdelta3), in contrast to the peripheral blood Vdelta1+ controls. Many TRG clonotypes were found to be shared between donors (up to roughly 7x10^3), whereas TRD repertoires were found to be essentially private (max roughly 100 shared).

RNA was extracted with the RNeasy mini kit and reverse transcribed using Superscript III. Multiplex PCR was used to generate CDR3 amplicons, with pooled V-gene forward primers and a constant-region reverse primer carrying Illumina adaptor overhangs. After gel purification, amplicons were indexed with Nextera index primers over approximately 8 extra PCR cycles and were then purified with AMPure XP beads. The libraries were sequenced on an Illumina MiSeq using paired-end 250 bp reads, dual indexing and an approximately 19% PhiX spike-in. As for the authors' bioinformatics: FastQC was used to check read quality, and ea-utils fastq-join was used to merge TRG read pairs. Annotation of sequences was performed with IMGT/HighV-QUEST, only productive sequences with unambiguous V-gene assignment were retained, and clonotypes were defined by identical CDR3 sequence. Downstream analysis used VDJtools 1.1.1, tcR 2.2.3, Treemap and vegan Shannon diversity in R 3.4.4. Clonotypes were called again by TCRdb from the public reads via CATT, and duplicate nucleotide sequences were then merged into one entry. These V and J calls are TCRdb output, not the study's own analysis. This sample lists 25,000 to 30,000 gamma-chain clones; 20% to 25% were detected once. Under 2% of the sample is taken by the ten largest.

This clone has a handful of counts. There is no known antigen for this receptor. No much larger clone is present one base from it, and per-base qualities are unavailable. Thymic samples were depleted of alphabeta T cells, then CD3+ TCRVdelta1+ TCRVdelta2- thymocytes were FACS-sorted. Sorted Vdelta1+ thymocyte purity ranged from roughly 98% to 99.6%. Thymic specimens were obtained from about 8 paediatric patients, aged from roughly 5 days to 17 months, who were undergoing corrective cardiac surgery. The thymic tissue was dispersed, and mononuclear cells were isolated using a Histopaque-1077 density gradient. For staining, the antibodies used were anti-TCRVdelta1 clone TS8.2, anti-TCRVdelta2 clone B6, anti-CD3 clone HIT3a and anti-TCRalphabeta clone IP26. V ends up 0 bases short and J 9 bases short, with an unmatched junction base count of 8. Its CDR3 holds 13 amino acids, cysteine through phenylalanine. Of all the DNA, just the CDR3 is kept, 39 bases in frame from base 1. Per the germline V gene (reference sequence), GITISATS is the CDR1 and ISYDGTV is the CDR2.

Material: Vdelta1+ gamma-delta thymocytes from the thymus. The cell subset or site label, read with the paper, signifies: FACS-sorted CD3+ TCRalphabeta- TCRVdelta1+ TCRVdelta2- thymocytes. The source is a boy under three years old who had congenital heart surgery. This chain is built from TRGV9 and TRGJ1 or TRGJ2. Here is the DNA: TGTGCCTTGTGGGAGGTGAGCGGATCTAAGAAACTCTTT. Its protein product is CALWEVSGSKKLF.